These 2 T cell receptor beta chains originate from one sample sequenced in a study of shared clonotypes between healthy human individuals. The table came from immunoSEQ multiplex PCR; TCRdb's copy has only in-frame clones and leaves some out. The sample contains approximately 100,000 clones, around 65% of which appear only once. The specimen sequenced was memory CD8+ T cells sorted from blood. Subset described: CD45RO+ cells pooled with CCR7-negative TemRA cells. These receptors were taken from a woman aged 25-40 years in good health.

The gene calls are TRBV27 and TRBJ2-3; D unclear. The length of the CDR3 is 11 residues. V shed 5 bases and J shed 6 bases, with 6 bases lying between them. Germline-derived CDR1 and CDR2 are MNHEY and SMNVEV (reference sequence). The CDR3 DNA reads TGTGCCAGCAGTGTCCTGGATACGCAGTATTTT. As protein: CASSVLDTQYF.

This clone was seen a handful of times. The V gene is TRBV9, the J gene TRBJ1-2; tentative D call: TRBD1 (5 bases). The length of the CDR3 is 17 residues. Trimming removed 0 bases from V and 5 bases from J, with 20 bases in between. Germline CDR1 is SGDLS and CDR2 is YYNGEE. The CDR3 is CASSVAEFRDSLYGYTF. The CDR3 DNA reads TGTGCCAGCAGCGTAGCTGAGTTTAGAGACAGCCTATATGGCTACACCTTC.